In its sample, the clone carrying this TCR beta chain was seen a few times. Its matching antigen is unknown. The data were taken from a study of human T cells and chemical hapten exposure. Study findings and constraints: TCRs at a frequency above 1 in 1000 stayed unchanged with DPC sensitization.

The total RNA was obtained from whole blood that was not fractionated. Germline loops: CDR1 SEHNR, CDR2 FQNEAQ (reference sequence). The CDR3 runs to 15 residues. With V trimmed by 8 bases and J by 5 bases, 9 bases remained unmatched. The library gave individual cDNA molecules unique molecular identifiers. Using its own MiXCR run on the 5' RACE reads, TCRdb lists one record per CDR3 protein. The table has approximately 140,000 distinct CDR3 sequences, 3.5% to 5% seen once. The clonotype was recovered from a female donor in good health. J is TRBJ1-6 and V is TRBV7-9; 7 bases are a match to TRBD1. The CDR3 region has the DNA TGTGCCAGCTTTCACTCAGGGGGGAATAATTCACCCCTCCACTTT. Translated: CASFHSGGNNSPLHF.